The entry that follows covers one TCR beta chain sequence. Its antigen is still unknown. This CDR3 is 16 amino acids long. V was clipped by 5 bases and J by 7 bases; unmatched bases: 10. Germline V gene lookup returns CDR1 SEHNR and CDR2 FQNEAQ (reference sequence). The assay, immunoSEQ v3.0, was run at survey level. Some clones are missing from TCRdb's copy, which holds only in-frame ones; the method was immunoSEQ multiplex PCR. Among about 50,000 clones listed, around 84% were seen once. The data were taken from a study of long-term antiretroviral therapy in people with HIV. Findings of the study overall: The data indicate that diversity increased after ART but remained below transplant donor controls. Pre-ART clonal expansions dominated every time point's repertoire. Collection spanned 2004 to 2017; ART regimens may be less effective than current ones.

Sequenced material: unsorted PBMCs, taken 0.8 years after starting antiretroviral therapy. J is TRBJ2-1 and V is TRBV7-9; 11 nucleotides line up with TRBD1. The receptor's source is a woman under 30 with HIV. In DNA, the CDR3 is TGTGCCAGCAGCACAACCGGACAGGGGGCTACAAATGAGCAGTTCTTC. This encodes CASSTTGQGATNEQFF.